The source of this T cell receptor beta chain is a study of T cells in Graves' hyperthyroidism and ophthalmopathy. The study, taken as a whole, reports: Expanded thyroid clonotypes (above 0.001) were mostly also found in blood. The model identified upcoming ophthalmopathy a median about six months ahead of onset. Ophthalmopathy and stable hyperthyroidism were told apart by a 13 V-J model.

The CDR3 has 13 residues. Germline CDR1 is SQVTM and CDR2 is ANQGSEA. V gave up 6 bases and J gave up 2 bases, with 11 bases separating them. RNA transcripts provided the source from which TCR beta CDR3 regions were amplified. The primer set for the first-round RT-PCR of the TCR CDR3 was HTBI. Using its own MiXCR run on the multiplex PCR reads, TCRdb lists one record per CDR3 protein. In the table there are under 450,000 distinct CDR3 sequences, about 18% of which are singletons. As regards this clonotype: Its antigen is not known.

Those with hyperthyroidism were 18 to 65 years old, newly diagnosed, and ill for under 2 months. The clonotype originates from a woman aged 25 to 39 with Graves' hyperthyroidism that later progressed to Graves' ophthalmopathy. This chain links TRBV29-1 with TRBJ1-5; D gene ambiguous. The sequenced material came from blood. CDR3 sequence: CSVRTGGNQPQHF. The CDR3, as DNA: TGCAGCGTACGGACTGGGGGCAATCAGCCCCAGCATTTT.